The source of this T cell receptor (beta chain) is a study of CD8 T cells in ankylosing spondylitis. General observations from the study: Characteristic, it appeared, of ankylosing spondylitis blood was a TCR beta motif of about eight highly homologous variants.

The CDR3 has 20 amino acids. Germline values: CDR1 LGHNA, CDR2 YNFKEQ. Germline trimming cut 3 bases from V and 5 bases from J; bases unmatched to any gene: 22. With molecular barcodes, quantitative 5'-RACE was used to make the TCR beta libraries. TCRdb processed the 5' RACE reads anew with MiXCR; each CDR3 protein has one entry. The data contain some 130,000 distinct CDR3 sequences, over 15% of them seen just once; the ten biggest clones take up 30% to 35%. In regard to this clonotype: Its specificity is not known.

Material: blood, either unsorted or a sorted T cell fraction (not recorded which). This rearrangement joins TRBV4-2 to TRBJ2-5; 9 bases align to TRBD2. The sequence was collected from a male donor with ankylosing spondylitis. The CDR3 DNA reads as TGTGCCAGCAGCCAGAGCCCTGGAGCACTAGCGGGTGGGCGGGATGAGACCCAGTACTTC. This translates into CASSQSPGALAGGRDETQYF.